This T cell receptor (beta chain) stems from a study of siplizumab effects on memory and regulatory T cells. A remark on this clone: Its antigen is currently unknown.

Profiling relied on immunoSEQ multiplex PCR, and the TCRdb table lists in-frame clones only, not all of them. The table records some 62,000 clones, roughly 80% of them present only once. CDR3 length: 12 amino acids. The germline V gene has CDR1 MNHEY and CDR2 SVGAGI. The V and J ends lost 4 bases and 5 bases respectively, with 8 bases between them. Study findings and constraints: Naive T cells seemed more diverse than memory cells; they also seemed major alloresponse contributors.

The source of this sequence is a human donor in good health. This sequence joins TRBV6-5 and TRBJ2-5; the D is unclear. Material: memory CD4+ T cells sorted from blood. The chain's CDR3 is CASSFSGETQYF. CDR3 bases: TGTGCCAGCAGTTTTAGTGGGGAGACCCAGTACTTC.